This T cell receptor beta chain was captured in a study of human T cells and chemical hapten exposure. TCRdb re-derived calls from the RACE reads in MiXCR, one entry per CDR3 protein. The sample lists nearly 350,000 distinct CDR3 sequences, about 7% occurring once. This clonotype has a count of ten or more. Specified time point: patch test 1, 2 weeks after DPC sensitization. This sample's treatment: therapeutic diphenylcyclopropenone sensitization with weekly scalp DPC. Ahead of applying each patch test, blood was sampled. V was trimmed by 1 base and J by 2 bases, leaving 12 bases between them. The CDR3 length is 15 residues. Germline-derived CDR1 and CDR2 are SGHRS and YFSETQ.

The chain links TRBV5-1 to TRBJ2-5; perhaps TRBD1 as D (5 bases). The receptor was derived from a woman aged 18-30 years with alopecia areata. Some clones in this sample may be carry-over from other donors' samples. The material sequenced was whole blood, taken in connection with sensitization to the hapten diphenylcyclopropenone (DPC). The DNA for the CDR3 is TGCGCCAGCAGCTTGACAGGAACCACTCAAGAGACCCAGTACTTC. Protein: CASSLTGTTQETQYF. Using reference TRBV5-1 and TRBJ2-5 for the parts outside the CDR3, the full variable domain is KAGVTQTPRYLIKTRGQQVTLSCSPISGHRSVSWYQQTPGQGLQFLFEYFSETQRNKGNFPGRFSGRQFSNSRSEMNVSTLELGDSALYLCASSLTGTTQETQYFGPGTRLLVL.